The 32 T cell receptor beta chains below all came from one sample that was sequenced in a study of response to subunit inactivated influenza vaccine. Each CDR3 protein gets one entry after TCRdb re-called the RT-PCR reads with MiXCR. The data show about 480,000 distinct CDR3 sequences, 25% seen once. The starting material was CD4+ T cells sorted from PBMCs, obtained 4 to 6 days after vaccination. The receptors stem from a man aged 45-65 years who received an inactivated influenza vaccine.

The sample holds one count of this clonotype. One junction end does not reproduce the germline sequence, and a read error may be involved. CDR3 nucleotide sequence: TGCTGTGCGACGACCTGGCGGAGCTCCTACAATGAGCAGTTCTTC. Protein: CCATTWRSSYNEQFF. V gene TRBV20-1 combines with J gene TRBJ2-1; D remains ambiguous. This CDR3 region has 15 residues. Germline values: CDR1 DFQATT, CDR2 SNEGSKA (reference sequence).

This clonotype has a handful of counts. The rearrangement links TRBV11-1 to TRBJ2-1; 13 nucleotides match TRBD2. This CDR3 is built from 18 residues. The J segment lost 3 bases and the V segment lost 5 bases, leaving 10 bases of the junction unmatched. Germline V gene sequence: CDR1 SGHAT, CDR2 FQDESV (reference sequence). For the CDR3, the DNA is TGTGCCAGCAGCGGAGGATGGACTAGCGGGAGCTACTACAATGAGCAGTTCTTC. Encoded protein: CASSGGWTSGSYYNEQFF. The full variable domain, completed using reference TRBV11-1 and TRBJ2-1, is EAEVAQSPRYKITEKSQAVAFWCDPISGHATLYWYRQILGQGPELLVQFQDESVVDDSQLPKDRFSAERLKGVDSTLKIQPAELGDSAMYLCASSGGWTSGSYYNEQFFGPGTRLTVL.

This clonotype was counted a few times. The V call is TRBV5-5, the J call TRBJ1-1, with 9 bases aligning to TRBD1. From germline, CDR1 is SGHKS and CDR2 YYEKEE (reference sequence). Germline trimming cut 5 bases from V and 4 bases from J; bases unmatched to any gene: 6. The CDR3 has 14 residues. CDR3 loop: CASSLRDRVTEAFF. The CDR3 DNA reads TGTGCCAGCAGTCTCCGGGACAGGGTCACTGAAGCTTTCTTT.

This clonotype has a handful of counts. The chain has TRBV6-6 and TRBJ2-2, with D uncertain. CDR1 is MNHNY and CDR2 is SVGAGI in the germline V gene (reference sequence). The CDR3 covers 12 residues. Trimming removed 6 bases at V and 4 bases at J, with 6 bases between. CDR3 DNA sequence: TGTGCCAGCAGACCATCCACCGGGGAGCTGTTTTTT. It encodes CASRPSTGELFF.

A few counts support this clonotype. The CDR3 bases are TGCAGTGCTAGAGATCTCGTGCAGGGGGCTAACACCGGGGAGCTGTTTTTT. Translating it yields CSARDLVQGANTGELFF. The genes are TRBV20-1 and TRBJ2-2; 8 bases align to TRBD1. Germline V gene lookup returns CDR1 DFQATT and CDR2 SNEGSKA (reference sequence). The length of the CDR3 is 17 residues. V was pared by 0 bases and J by 2 bases, with 8 bases of the junction left unmatched.

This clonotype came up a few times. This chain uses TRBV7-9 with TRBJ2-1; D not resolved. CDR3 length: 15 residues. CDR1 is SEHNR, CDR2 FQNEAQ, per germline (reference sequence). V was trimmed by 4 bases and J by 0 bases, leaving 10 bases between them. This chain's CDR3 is CASSSGRSSYNEQFF. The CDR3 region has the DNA TGTGCCAGCAGCTCCGGACGTAGCTCCTACAATGAGCAGTTCTTC.

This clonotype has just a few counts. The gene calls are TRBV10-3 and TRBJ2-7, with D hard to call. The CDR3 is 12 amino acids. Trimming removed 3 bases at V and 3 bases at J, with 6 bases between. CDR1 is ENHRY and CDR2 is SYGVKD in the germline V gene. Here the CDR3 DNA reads TGTGCCATCAGTGATAATGGCTACGAGCAGTACTTC. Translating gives CAISDNGYEQYF.

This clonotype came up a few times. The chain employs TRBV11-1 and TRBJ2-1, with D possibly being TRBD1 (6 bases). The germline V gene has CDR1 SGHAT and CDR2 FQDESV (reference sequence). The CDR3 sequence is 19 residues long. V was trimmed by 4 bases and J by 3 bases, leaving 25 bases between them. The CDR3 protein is CASSSTTSGAHSFYNEQFF. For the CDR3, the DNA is TGTGCCAGCAGCTCCACAACTTCAGGGGCCCATTCCTTCTACAATGAGCAGTTCTTC.

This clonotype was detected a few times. CDR3 loop: CASSSMGQGRTNTGELFF. The CDR3 nucleotides read TGCGCCAGCAGCTCAATGGGACAGGGGCGTACGAACACCGGGGAGCTGTTTTTT. This rearrangement joins TRBV5-1 to TRBJ2-2; TRBD1 agrees at 10 bases. Germline CDR1 and CDR2: SGHRS and YFSETQ. This CDR3 is built from 18 residues. Unmatched junction bases numbered 8, after V lost 3 bases and J lost 0 bases.

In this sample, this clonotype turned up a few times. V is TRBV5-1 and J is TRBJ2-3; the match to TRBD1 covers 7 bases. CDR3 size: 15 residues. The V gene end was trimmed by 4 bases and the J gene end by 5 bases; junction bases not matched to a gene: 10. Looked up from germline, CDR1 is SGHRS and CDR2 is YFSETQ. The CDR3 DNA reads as TGCGCCAGCAGCGCGAACCGGGACAGAGTAGATACGCAGTATTTT. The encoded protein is CASSANRDRVDTQYF.

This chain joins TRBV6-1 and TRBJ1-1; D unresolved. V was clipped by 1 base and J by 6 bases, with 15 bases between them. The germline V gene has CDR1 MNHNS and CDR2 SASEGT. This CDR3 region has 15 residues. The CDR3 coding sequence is TGTGCCAGCAGTGAAGTAAGAGAAGGTCTTGCTGAAGCTTTCTTT. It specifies CASSEVREGLAEAFF.

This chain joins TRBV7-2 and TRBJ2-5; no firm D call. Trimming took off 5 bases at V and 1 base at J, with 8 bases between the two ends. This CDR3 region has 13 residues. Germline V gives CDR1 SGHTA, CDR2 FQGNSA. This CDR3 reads CASSVITQETQYF. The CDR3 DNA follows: TGTGCCAGCAGCGTGATAACCCAAGAGACCCAGTACTTC. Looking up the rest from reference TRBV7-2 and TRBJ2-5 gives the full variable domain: GAGVSQSPSNKVTEKGKDVELRCDPISGHTALYWYRQSLGQGLEFLIYFQGNSAPDKSGLPSDRFSAERTGGSVSTLTIQRTQQEDSAVYLCASSVITQETQYFGPGTRLLVL.

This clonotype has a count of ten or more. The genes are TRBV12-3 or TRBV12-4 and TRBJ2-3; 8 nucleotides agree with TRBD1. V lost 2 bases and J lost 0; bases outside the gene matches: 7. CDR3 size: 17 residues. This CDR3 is CASSLLTGGFSTDTQYF. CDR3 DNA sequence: TGTGCCAGCAGTTTACTAACAGGGGGATTTAGCACAGATACGCAGTATTTT.

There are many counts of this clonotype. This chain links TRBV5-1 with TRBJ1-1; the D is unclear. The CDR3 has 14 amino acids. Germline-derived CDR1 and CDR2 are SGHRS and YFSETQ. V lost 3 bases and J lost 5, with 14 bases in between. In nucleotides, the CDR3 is TGCGCCAGCAGCTCGCAGGTCACCGCTACTGAAGCTTTCTTT. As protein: CASSSQVTATEAFF.

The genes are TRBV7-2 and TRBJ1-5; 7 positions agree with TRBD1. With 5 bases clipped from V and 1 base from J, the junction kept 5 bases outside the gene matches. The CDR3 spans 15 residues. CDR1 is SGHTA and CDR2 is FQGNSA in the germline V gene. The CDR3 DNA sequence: TGTGCCAGCAGCCCGCAACAGGGGAGCAATCAGCCCCAGCATTTT. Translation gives CASSPQQGSNQPQHF.

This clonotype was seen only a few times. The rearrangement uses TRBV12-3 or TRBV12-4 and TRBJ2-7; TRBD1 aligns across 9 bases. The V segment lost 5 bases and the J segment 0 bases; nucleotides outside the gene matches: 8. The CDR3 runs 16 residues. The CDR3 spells CASSRPGQGSSYEQYF. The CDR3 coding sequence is TGTGCCAGCAGTCGACCGGGACAGGGAAGCTCCTACGAGCAGTACTTC.

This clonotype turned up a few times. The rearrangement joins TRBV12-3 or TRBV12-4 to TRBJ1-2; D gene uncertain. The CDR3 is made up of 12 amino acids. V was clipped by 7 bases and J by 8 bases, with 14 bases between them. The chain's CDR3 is CASTLGPAGYTF. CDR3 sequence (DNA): TGTGCCAGCACGCTTGGACCGGCCGGCTACACCTTC.

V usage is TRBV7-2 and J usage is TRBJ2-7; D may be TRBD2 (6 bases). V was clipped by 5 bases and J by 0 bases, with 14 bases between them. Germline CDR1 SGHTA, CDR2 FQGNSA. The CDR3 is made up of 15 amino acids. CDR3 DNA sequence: TGTGCCAGCAGCATCTCTAGCGCCAGCTCCTACGAGCAGTACTTC. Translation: CASSISSASSYEQYF.

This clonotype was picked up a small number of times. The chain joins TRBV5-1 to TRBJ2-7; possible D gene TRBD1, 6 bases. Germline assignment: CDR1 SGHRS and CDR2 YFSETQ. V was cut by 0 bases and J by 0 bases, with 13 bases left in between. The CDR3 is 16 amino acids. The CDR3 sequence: CASSLGPGQNSYEQYF. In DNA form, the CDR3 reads TGCGCCAGCAGCTTGGGGCCGGGACAAAACTCCTACGAGCAGTACTTC.

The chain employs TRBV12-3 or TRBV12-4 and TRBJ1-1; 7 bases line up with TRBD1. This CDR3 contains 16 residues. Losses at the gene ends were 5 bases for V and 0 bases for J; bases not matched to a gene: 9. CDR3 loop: CASSQGGAGLNTEAFF. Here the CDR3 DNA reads TGTGCCAGCAGTCAAGGGGGCGCAGGACTGAACACTGAAGCTTTCTTT.

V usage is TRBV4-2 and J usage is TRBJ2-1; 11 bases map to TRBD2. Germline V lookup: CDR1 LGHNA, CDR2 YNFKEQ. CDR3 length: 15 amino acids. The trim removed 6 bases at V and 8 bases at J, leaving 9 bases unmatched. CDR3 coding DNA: TGTGCCAGCAGACCTACTAGCGGGGGAGAATATGAGCAGTTCTTC. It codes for CASRPTSGGEYEQFF.

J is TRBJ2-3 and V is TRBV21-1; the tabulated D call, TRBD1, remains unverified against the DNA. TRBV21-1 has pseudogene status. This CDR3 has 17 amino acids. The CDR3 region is CASSKGAGMESTDTQYF. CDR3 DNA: TGTGCCAGCAGCAAGGGGGCGGGAATGGAGAGCACAGATACGCAGTATTTT.

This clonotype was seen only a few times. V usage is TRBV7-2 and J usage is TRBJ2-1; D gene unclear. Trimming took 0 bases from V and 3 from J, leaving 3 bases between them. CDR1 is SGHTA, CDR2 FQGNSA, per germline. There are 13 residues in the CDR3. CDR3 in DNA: TGTGCCAGCAGCTTAGCCATCTACAATGAGCAGTTCTTC. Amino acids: CASSLAIYNEQFF.

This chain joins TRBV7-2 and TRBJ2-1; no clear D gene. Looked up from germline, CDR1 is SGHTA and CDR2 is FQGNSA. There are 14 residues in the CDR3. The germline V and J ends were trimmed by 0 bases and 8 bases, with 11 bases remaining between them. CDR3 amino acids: CASSLALINHEQFF. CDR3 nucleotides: TGTGCCAGCAGCTTAGCGCTGATAAACCATGAGCAGTTCTTC.

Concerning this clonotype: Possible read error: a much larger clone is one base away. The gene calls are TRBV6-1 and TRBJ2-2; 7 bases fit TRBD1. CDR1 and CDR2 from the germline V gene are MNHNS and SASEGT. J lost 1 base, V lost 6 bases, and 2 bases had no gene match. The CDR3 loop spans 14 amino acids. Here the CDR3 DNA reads TGTGCCAGCAGGAGACAGGGGAACACCGGGGAGCTGTTTTTT. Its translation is CASRRQGNTGELFF.

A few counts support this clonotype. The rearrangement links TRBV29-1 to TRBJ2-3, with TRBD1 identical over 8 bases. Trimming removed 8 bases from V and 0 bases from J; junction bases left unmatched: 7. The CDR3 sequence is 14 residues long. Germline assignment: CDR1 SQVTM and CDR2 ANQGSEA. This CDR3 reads CSTTGQGSTDTQYF. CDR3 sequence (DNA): TGCAGCACGACAGGACAGGGCAGCACAGATACGCAGTATTTT.

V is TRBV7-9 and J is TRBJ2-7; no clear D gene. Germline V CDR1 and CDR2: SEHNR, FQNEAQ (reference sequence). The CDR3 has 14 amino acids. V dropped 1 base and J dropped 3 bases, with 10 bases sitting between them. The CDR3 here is CASSLGLFLYEQYF. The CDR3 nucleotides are TGTGCCAGCAGCTTAGGCCTTTTCCTCTACGAGCAGTACTTC.

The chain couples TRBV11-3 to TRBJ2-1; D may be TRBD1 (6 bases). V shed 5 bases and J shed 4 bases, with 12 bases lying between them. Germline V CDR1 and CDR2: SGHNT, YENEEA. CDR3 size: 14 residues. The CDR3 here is CASSEQGKYNEQFF. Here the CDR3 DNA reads TGTGCCAGCAGCGAACAGGGAAAATACAATGAGCAGTTCTTC.

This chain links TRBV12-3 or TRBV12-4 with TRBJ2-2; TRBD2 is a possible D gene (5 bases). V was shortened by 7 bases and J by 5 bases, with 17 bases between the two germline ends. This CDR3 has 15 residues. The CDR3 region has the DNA TGTGCCAGCAATCTGGGAGCTAGCCGTACCGGGGAGCTGTTTTTT. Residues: CASNLGASRTGELFF.

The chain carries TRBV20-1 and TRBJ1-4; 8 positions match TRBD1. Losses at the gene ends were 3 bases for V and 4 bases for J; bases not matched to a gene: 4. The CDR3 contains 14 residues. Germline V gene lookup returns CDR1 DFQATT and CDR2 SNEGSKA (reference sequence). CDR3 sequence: CSASQGADNEKLFF. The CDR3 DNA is TGCAGTGCTAGCCAGGGGGCGGATAATGAAAAACTGTTTTTT.

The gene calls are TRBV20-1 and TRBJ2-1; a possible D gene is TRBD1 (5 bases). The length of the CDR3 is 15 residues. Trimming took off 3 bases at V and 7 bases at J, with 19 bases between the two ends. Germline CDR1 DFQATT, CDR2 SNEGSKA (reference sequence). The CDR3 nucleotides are TGCAGTGCTAGGGTGTGGCCAGGGTCAAGGAATGAGCAGTTCTTC. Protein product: CSARVWPGSRNEQFF.

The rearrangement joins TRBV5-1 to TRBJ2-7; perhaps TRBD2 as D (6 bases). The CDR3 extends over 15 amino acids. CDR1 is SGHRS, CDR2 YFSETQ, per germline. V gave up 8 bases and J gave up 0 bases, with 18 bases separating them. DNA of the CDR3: TGCGCCAGGGGAGGTTTGGCTACTCACTCCTACGAGCAGTACTTC. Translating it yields CARGGLATHSYEQYF.